The TCR beta chain under discussion was sequenced for a study of T cell repertoires in cytomegalovirus infection. TCRdb used MiXCR to reprocess the reads, holding one entry per CDR3 protein. In the table there are fewer than 200,000 distinct CDR3 sequences, approximately 15% of which are singletons. V shed 2 bases and J shed 7 bases, with 17 bases lying between them. Germline CDR1 reads MNHEY; CDR2 reads SVGEGT. This CDR3 contains 15 residues. This clonotype was seen more than once but under ten times. Its specificity is unknown. Broader study findings: Cumulative frequency of public TCR beta families picked out carriers of CMV plus the relevant HLA. Across the ex vivo response, the dominant clonotypes were HLA-C-restricted CMV-specific TCR beta clonotypes.

This chain connects TRBV6-2 or TRBV6-3 to TRBJ1-1, with D possibly being TRBD1 (6 bases). This receptor was obtained from a human donor in good health (CMV status not recorded). Some clones in this sample may be carry-over from other donors' samples. The specimen sequenced was PBMCs. The DNA for the CDR3 is TGTGCCAGCAGTTACACCAACGGAGGGGGTGGTGAAGCTTTCTTT. It yields the protein CASSYTNGGGGEAFF.